Listed below are T cell receptor beta chains from one sample, sequenced in a study of control samples from healthy donors and cancer patients. Data came from immunoSEQ multiplex PCR; TCRdb stores just in-frame clones and leaves some out. There are 140,000 to 150,000 clones in the sample; around 86% occur only once, and about 4.9% lies in the top ten. Source material: blood. The receptor set was obtained from a young man in good health. Each CDR3 is given with its conserved first and last residue. Fields, in order: V gene, J gene, CDR3 protein.

v_gene: TRBV12-3/TRBV12-4; j_gene: TRBJ2-2; CDR3aa: CASSLGWTGELFF
v_gene: TRBV7-2; j_gene: TRBJ1-6; CDR3aa: CASSLGRGFSTLHF
v_gene: TRBV5-4; j_gene: TRBJ1-2; CDR3aa: CASSSGTGGDYGYTF
v_gene: TRBV6-2/TRBV6-3; j_gene: TRBJ1-2; CDR3aa: CASSNRDGYTF
v_gene: TRBV6-1; j_gene: TRBJ1-2; CDR3aa: CASSDPGRGRGKGYTF
v_gene: TRBV29-1; j_gene: TRBJ2-5; CDR3aa: CSVEPRGSGETQYF
v_gene: TRBV6-5; j_gene: TRBJ1-6; CDR3aa: CASSYEGASPLHF
v_gene: TRBV11-3; j_gene: TRBJ2-1; CDR3aa: CASSFSRGGQREQFF
v_gene: TRBV19; j_gene: TRBJ2-1; CDR3aa: CASRLLGGNEQFF
v_gene: TRBV4-1; j_gene: TRBJ1-1; CDR3aa: CASSQGAGLMNTEAFF
v_gene: TRBV7-2; j_gene: TRBJ2-5; CDR3aa: CASSFSGSGETQYF
v_gene: TRBV11-2; j_gene: TRBJ2-7; CDR3aa: CASSLGQGTVYEQYF
v_gene: TRBV5-1; j_gene: TRBJ1-3; CDR3aa: CASTAGNTIYF
v_gene: TRBV3-1/TRBV3-2; j_gene: TRBJ1-1; CDR3aa: CASSQELAGYTEAFF
v_gene: TRBV9; j_gene: TRBJ2-7; CDR3aa: CASSEGGSEQYF
v_gene: TRBV24-1; j_gene: TRBJ2-7; CDR3aa: CATSDQSDGSYEQYF
v_gene: TRBV5-1; j_gene: TRBJ1-1; CDR3aa: CASSLVVGGAVGTEAFF
v_gene: TRBV6-6; j_gene: TRBJ2-6; CDR3aa: CASSYSGLGANVLTF
v_gene: TRBV11-3; j_gene: TRBJ1-1; CDR3aa: CASSPGFGTAFF
v_gene: TRBV9; j_gene: TRBJ1-3; CDR3aa: CASSTSGGSGNTIYF
v_gene: TRBV20-1; j_gene: TRBJ1-6; CDR3aa: CSASGQGANSPLHF
v_gene: TRBV21-1; j_gene: TRBJ1-2; CDR3aa: CASSKPVSVVVGQGAGYGYTF
v_gene: TRBV27; j_gene: TRBJ1-5; CDR3aa: CASTSGTGIGQPQHF
v_gene: TRBV21-1; j_gene: TRBJ2-3; CDR3aa: CASSNSSSPGTGADTQYF
v_gene: TRBV7-3; j_gene: TRBJ2-1; CDR3aa: CASSLGVSYNEQFF
v_gene: TRBV7-3; j_gene: TRBJ2-7; CDR3aa: CASSPKTGFGYEQYF
v_gene: TRBV5-8; j_gene: TRBJ1-6; CDR3aa: CASTRGSSYNSPLHF
v_gene: TRBV3-1/TRBV3-2; j_gene: TRBJ2-1; CDR3aa: CASRLSSYNEQFF
v_gene: TRBV4-1; j_gene: TRBJ1-5; CDR3aa: CASSQDQSVWPQHF
v_gene: TRBV6-5; j_gene: TRBJ1-6; CDR3aa: CASSYDRGMNSPLHF
v_gene: TRBV6-5; j_gene: TRBJ2-5; CDR3aa: CASTPGGAPQETQYF
v_gene: TRBV19; j_gene: TRBJ2-1; CDR3aa: CASRGNLWSQNEQFF
v_gene: TRBV21-1; j_gene: TRBJ2-7; CDR3aa: CASGPEALYEQYF
v_gene: TRBV18; j_gene: TRBJ2-1; CDR3aa: CASSPPRGYNEQFF
v_gene: TRBV9; j_gene: TRBJ1-1; CDR3aa: CASSVVEGKNTEAFF
v_gene: TRBV11-3; j_gene: TRBJ2-1; CDR3aa: CASSAAGGLSYNEQFF
v_gene: TRBV4-3; j_gene: TRBJ2-1; CDR3aa: CASSQALAGLNEQFF
v_gene: TRBV6-1; j_gene: TRBJ1-5; CDR3aa: CASSERDLNQPQHF
v_gene: TRBV7-2; j_gene: TRBJ2-3; CDR3aa: CASSSLDSDTQYF
v_gene: TRBV10-3; j_gene: TRBJ2-3; CDR3aa: CAISPGTDTQYF
v_gene: TRBV6-2/TRBV6-3; j_gene: TRBJ2-1; CDR3aa: CASSQTSGTWGYNEQFF
v_gene: TRBV4-3; j_gene: TRBJ2-3; CDR3aa: CASSQELGDTQYF
v_gene: TRBV6-5; j_gene: TRBJ2-7; CDR3aa: CASSYSAGESYEQYF
v_gene: TRBV4-2; j_gene: TRBJ2-4; CDR3aa: CASSQQGAKNIQYF
v_gene: TRBV19; j_gene: TRBJ2-5; CDR3aa: CATENRGEETQYF
v_gene: TRBV5-4; j_gene: TRBJ1-4; CDR3aa: CASSLGAGEKLFF
v_gene: TRBV6-5; j_gene: TRBJ1-5; CDR3aa: CASSSQGAQPQHF
v_gene: TRBV27; j_gene: TRBJ1-5; CDR3aa: CASSFGSGASNQPQHF
v_gene: TRBV5-6; j_gene: TRBJ1-3; CDR3aa: CASSWDRDLSGNTIYF
v_gene: TRBV9; j_gene: TRBJ2-7; CDR3aa: CASSGTSGGSREQYF
v_gene: TRBV27; j_gene: TRBJ1-1; CDR3aa: CASSLWGQGGNTEAFF
v_gene: TRBV7-6; j_gene: TRBJ2-5; CDR3aa: CASSLDFSGGARIETQYF